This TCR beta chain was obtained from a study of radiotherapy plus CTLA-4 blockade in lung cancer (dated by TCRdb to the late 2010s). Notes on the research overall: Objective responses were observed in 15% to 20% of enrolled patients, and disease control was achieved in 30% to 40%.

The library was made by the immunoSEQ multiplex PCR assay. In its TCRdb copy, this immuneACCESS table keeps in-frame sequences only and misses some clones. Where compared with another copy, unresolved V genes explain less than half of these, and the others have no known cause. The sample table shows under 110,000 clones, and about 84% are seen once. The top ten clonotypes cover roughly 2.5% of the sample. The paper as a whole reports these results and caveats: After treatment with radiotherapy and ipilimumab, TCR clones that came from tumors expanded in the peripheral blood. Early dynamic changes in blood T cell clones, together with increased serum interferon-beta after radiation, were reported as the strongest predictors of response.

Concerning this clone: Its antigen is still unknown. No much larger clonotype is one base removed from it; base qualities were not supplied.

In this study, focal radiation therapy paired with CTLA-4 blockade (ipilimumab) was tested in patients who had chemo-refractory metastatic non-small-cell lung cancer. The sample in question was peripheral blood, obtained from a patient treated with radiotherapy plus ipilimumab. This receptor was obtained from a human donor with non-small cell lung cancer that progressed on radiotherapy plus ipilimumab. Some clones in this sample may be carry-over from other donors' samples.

CDR3 loop: CASSWGTVRDTQYF. The nucleotide sequence reads TGCGCCAGCAGCTGGGGGACAGTTAGAGATACGCAGTATTTT. Recombination connected TRBV5-1 to TRBJ2-3, with 7 bases aligning to TRBD1. Taken from the germline V gene, the CDR1 and CDR2 loops are SGHRS and YFSETQ. Reading from cysteine to phenylalanine, the CDR3 counts 14 amino acids. Of the read, only the CDR3 DNA is kept; its 42 bases are in frame from base 1. The germline V and J ends show losses of 3 bases and 5 bases respectively, and no gene match explains 6 bases of the junction.